This T cell receptor (beta chain) was observed in a study of blood T cell repertoires in COVID-19. In its sample, this clone was seen once. A junction boundary mismatches the germline segment, possibly from a read error. The V gene's germline CDR1 is SSHAT and CDR2 FNYEAQ (reference sequence). The CDR3 extends over 15 amino acids. In the source study's methods: Amplification from reference gene primers served as the basis for estimated nucleated cell counts. The method was immunoSEQ multiplex PCR; TCRdb's version includes in-frame clones alone and lacks a portion of them. D and trimming come from the DNA, and the V and J calls and clone size come from that table. Seen here are around 59,000 clones, 80% observed once, and the top ten hold 6.5% to 7.5%.

The chain couples TRBV7-7 to TRBJ2-3, with 10 bases lining up with TRBD1. This clonotype originated in a man aged 60 to 69 with acute or convalescent COVID-19. Source material: peripheral blood. The CDR3 sequence is CASSPDRGPTDTQYF. The CDR3 DNA is TGTGCTAGCAGCCCAGACAGGGGGCCGACAGATACGCAGTATTTT.